These T cell receptor beta chains were read from a single sample in a study of beta chain features in type 1 diabetes. Measured with immunoSEQ multiplex PCR; TCRdb has only the in-frame clones, and not every one. In the table there are 900,000 or so clones, about a sixth of which are singletons. Sequenced material: naive CD4+ T cells from blood. The source is a young woman in good health. CDR3s include the opening cysteine and the closing phenylalanine or tryptophan. D genes are given only for firm matches. Clone size appears in some rows only: once, few, many, or a class for an expanded clone.

v_gene	j_gene	d_gene	abundance	CDR3nt	CDR3aa
TRBV7-7	TRBJ2-7	NA	NA	TGTGCTAGCAGCCAGGGCACGACCTACGAGCAGTACTTC	CASSQGTTYEQYF
TRBV4-3	TRBJ2-3	TRBD2	few	TGCGCCAGCAGCCAAGTCTGGACTAGCGGAGATACGCAGTATTTT	CASSQVWTSGDTQYF
TRBV4-3	TRBJ1-2	NA	few	TGCGCCAGCAGCCAAGGGGGAGGGACACTGGCTAACTATGGCTACACCTTC	CASSQGGGTLANYGYTF
TRBV28	TRBJ1-2	NA	few	TGTGCCAGCAGTTTGGGCAGGACAAACTATGGCTACACCTTC	CASSLGRTNYGYTF
TRBV4-2	TRBJ2-7	NA	NA	TGTGCCAGCAGCCAAGAGGGGTCCACCTTCTACGAGCAGTACTTC	CASSQEGSTFYEQYF
TRBV2	TRBJ2-2	TRBD1	few	TGTGCCAGCAGCGCTACAGGGGGCGGGACCGGGGAGCTGTTTTTT	CASSATGGGTGELFF
TRBV9	TRBJ2-1	NA	NA	TGTGCCAGCAGCCCCCCAACCCCTCTAGCTCCGTTATACAATGAGCAGTTCTTC	CASSPPTPLAPLYNEQFF
TRBV4-2	TRBJ2-5	NA	few	TGTGCCAGCAGCCAAGAGAGGAACAGAGAAGAGACCCAGTACTTC	CASSQERNREETQYF
TRBV7-2	TRBJ2-5	NA	NA	TGTGCCAGCAGCTTAGGAAGCGGCGCGAAGACCCAGTACTTC	CASSLGSGAKTQYF
TRBV5-6	TRBJ2-7	TRBD1	NA	TGTGCCAGCAGCTTGTCTGGACAGGGCTACGAGCAGTACTTC	CASSLSGQGYEQYF
TRBV7-9	TRBJ2-7	TRBD2	few	TGTGCCAGCAGCTCCGCCCGGGCTAGCGGGAGCTCCTACGAGCAGTACTTC	CASSSARASGSSYEQYF
TRBV15	TRBJ2-1	NA	NA	TGTGCCACCAGCTATGGCGAGCCCTACAATGAGCAGTTCTTC	CATSYGEPYNEQFF
TRBV5-1	TRBJ2-7	NA	NA	TGCGCCAGCAGCCCACTAAGATTAAATGCCTACGAGCAGTACTTC	CASSPLRLNAYEQYF
TRBV15	TRBJ2-1	NA	NA	TGTGCCACCAGCAGAGGGAAGACTGGAAACAATGAGCAGTTCTTC	CATSRGKTGNNEQFF
TRBV10-2	TRBJ2-2	NA	few	TGCGCCAGCAAAGAAGGGGTGGCAGGGGAGCTGTTTTTT	CASKEGVAGELFF
TRBV15	TRBJ1-4	NA	many	TGTGCCACCAGCAGAGATCGAGGGAACGAAAAACTGTTTTTT	CATSRDRGNEKLFF
TRBV6-6	TRBJ2-5	NA	NA	TGTGCCAGCAGTTACTCGACTGAGACCCAGTACTTC	CASSYSTETQYF
TRBV5-6	TRBJ2-6	NA	NA	TGTGCCAGCAGCTTGGGGCCAACTGGGGCCAACGTCCTGACTTTC	CASSLGPTGANVLTF
TRBV4-2	TRBJ2-3	TRBD2	few	TGTGCCAGCAGCCAGGAGGCTAGCGGGGGAAGCACAGATACGCAGTATTTT	CASSQEASGGSTDTQYF
TRBV28	TRBJ1-1	NA	NA	TGTGCCAACAGCCGCCGGGGATTTACTGAAGCTTTCTTT	CANSRRGFTEAFF
TRBV7-2	TRBJ2-3	TRBD2	few	TGTGCCAGCAGCTTACGCCTAGCGGGAGGAACAGATACGCAGTATTTT	CASSLRLAGGTDTQYF
TRBV18	TRBJ2-4	NA	NA	TGTGCCAGCTCGGAGAATGCCGTTACTTTAGCCAAAAACATTCAGTACTTC	CASSENAVTLAKNIQYF
TRBV6-6	TRBJ2-7	NA	NA	TGTGCCAGCAGTACCGACAGGACCTACGAGCAGTACTTC	CASSTDRTYEQYF
TRBV7-6	TRBJ2-2	NA	NA	TGTGCCAGCAGCCCCCACCCGGTCACCGGGGAGCTGTTTTTT	CASSPHPVTGELFF
TRBV28	TRBJ2-7	TRBD1	few	TGTGCCAGCGGACAGGGATGGCACGAGCAGTACTTC	CASGQGWHEQYF
TRBV9	TRBJ2-4	NA	NA	TGTGCCAGCAGCCGGGACCATCGGGACATTCAGTACTTC	CASSRDHRDIQYF
TRBV13	TRBJ2-2	TRBD2	NA	TGTGCCAGCAGCTTCCGACTAGCGGGGGGGAACACCGGGGAGCTGTTTTTT	CASSFRLAGGNTGELFF
TRBV6-5	TRBJ1-4	NA	NA	TGTGCCAGCAGTCCAAGAGGTGAAAAACTGTTTTTT	CASSPRGEKLFF
TRBV9	TRBJ2-1	NA	few	TGTGCCAGCAGCGTAGTGGACTTCTCCTACAATGAGCAGTTCTTC	CASSVVDFSYNEQFF
TRBV6-5	TRBJ2-5	NA	few	TGTGCCAGCAGTCGAACAGGGAGCCAAGAGACCCAGTACTTC	CASSRTGSQETQYF
TRBV7-8	TRBJ2-7	NA	few	TGTGCCAGCAGCTTAAGTAGTGGGCTCGAGCAGTACTTC	CASSLSSGLEQYF
TRBV25-1	TRBJ2-1	NA	few	TGTGCCAGCAGTGAACGGGAGCGGAATGAGCAGTTCTTC	CASSERERNEQFF
TRBV7-2	TRBJ2-5	NA	NA	TGTGCCAGCAGCTTAGCGACTCGGGGCCTTGGTGAGCAGTACTTC	CASSLATRGLGEQYF
TRBV7-2	TRBJ2-2	TRBD1	few	TGTGCCAGCAGGTCGGGACAGGGATCGAACACCGGGGAGCTGTTTTTT	CASRSGQGSNTGELFF
TRBV7-2	TRBJ1-1	NA	few	TGTGCCAGCAGCTCGGACATGGACACTGAAGCTTTCTTT	CASSSDMDTEAFF
TRBV19	TRBJ1-5	NA	few	TGTGCCAGTAGGGCCTGGGGTTCGAACAATCAGCCCCAGCATTTT	CASRAWGSNNQPQHF
TRBV20-1	TRBJ2-1	NA	few	TGCAGTGCTACCCTCTACAATGAGCAGTTCTTC	CSATLYNEQFF
TRBV4-3	TRBJ1-5	NA	NA	TGCGCCAGCAGCCGTTTCGTGGGTCAGCCCCAGCATTTT	CASSRFVGQPQHF
TRBV7-8	TRBJ1-5	TRBD1	few	TGTGCCAGCAGCCTGACAGGGGATCAGCCCCAGCATTTT	CASSLTGDQPQHF
TRBV2	TRBJ2-7	TRBD2	NA	TGTGCCAGCGAGGCTAGCGGGCCGTACTACGAGCAGTACTTC	CASEASGPYYEQYF
TRBV11-2	TRBJ1-4	TRBD1	NA	TGTGCCAGCAGCAGGGACAGAGTTGGGGAACTGTTTTTT	CASSRDRVGELFF
TRBV18	TRBJ2-2	NA	NA	TGTGCCAGCTCACCACGCCGTAACACCGGGGAGCTGTTTTTT	CASSPRRNTGELFF
TRBV7-8	TRBJ2-1	NA	NA	TGTGCCAGCAGCCCCGCGGGTAATGAGCAGTTCTTC	CASSPAGNEQFF
TRBV29-1	TRBJ2-3	NA	NA	TGCAGCGTTGAGGGGATCAATACGCAGTATTTT	CSVEGINTQYF
TRBV5-4	TRBJ1-2	TRBD1	NA	TGTGCCAGCAGCTTGGCTCAGGGGGCTTACTATGGCTACACCTTC	CASSLAQGAYYGYTF
TRBV18	TRBJ2-2	TRBD2	NA	TGTGCCAGCTCACCCTCGCTAGCGGGGGTCACCGGGGAGCTGTTTTTT	CASSPSLAGVTGELFF
TRBV14	TRBJ2-7	TRBD1	few	TGTGCCAGCAGCCAACTCAACAGGGGGCAACCCTACGAGCAGTACTTC	CASSQLNRGQPYEQYF
TRBV7-8	TRBJ2-2	TRBD2	NA	TGTGCCAGCAGCAAACACGGACTAGCGGGAGGCACCGGGGAGCTGTTTTTT	CASSKHGLAGGTGELFF
TRBV7-2	TRBJ1-1	TRBD1	NA	TGTGCCAGCAGCTTCAGGACAGGGGCAGGGAACACTGAAGCTTTCTTT	CASSFRTGAGNTEAFF
TRBV4-3	TRBJ2-4	NA	NA	TGCGCCAGCAGCCAAGAGGGCGGTCTAGCCAAAAACATTCAGTACTTC	CASSQEGGLAKNIQYF
TRBV28	TRBJ1-1	NA	NA	TGTGCCAGCAGTCTAAGGGGAACTTTCTTT	CASSLRGTFF
TRBV6-5	TRBJ2-7	NA	few	TGTGCCAGCAGTGTCACTGCACGCTACGAGCAGTACTTC	CASSVTARYEQYF
TRBV5-6	TRBJ2-1	NA	NA	TGTGCCAGCAGCCGGAGGAGTGAGCAGTTCTTC	CASSRRSEQFF